This paragraph reports one T cell receptor beta chain. This clonotype was recorded many times. No antigen is known for it. No base-level quality is on record; no much larger clone is a single base apart. The data were obtained in a study of response to subunit inactivated influenza vaccine (dated by TCRdb to the late 2010s). For the wider study: The study used deep quantitative T cell receptor repertoire profiling to track responses to a trivalent subunit inactivated influenza vaccine.

From the cysteine through the phenylalanine, the CDR3 covers 14 amino acids. Kept here is only the CDR3 DNA, which spans 42 bases and is read in frame from base 1. In the germline V gene (reference sequence), CDR1 corresponds to DFQATT and CDR2 to SNEGSKA. V was cut back by 3 bases and J by 0 bases, leaving a gap of 12 bases between them. Libraries were made using RT-PCR. Sequenced on an Illumina HiSeq 2500. TCRdb took the public reads, trimmed them with fastp at Q25, ran MiXCR for clone calling and kept in-frame beta chains. Rows are combined by CDR3 protein, so each entry shows the most common genes and DNA. The sample includes under 550,000 distinct CDR3 sequences, with roughly 7.6% observed a single time. The ten largest account for 13% of the sample. Study-wide findings and limitations: The authors suggested that each seasonal influenza vaccination may recruit only a limited number of new T cells.

This receptor was taken from a man aged 45-69 years who received an inactivated influenza vaccine. Donor details come from another sample of the same person, matched by shared clones. Sequenced here: PBMCs from blood, sampled around 25 months after vaccination. The sequence links TRBV20-1 to TRBJ2-7; the D gene is possibly TRBD1 or TRBD2, each agreeing over 5 bases. The nucleotide sequence reads as follows: TGCAGTGCTAGCTCAGGGAGTCGCTCCTACGAGCAGTACTTC. It encodes CSASSGSRSYEQYF.